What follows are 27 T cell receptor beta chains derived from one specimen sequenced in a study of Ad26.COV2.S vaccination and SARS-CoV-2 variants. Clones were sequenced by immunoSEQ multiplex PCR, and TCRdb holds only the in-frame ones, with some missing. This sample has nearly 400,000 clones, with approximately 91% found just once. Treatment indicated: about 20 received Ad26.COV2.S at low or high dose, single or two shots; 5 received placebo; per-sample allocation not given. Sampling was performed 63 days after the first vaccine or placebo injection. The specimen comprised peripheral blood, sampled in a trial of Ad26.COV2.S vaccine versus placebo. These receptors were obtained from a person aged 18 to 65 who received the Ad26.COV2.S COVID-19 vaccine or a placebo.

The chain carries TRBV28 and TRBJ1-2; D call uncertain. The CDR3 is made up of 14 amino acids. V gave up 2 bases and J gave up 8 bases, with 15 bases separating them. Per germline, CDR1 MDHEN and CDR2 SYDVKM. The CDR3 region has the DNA TGTGCCAGCAGTTTACCGGGCCCCACGAGGGGCTACACCTTC. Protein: CASSLPGPTRGYTF.

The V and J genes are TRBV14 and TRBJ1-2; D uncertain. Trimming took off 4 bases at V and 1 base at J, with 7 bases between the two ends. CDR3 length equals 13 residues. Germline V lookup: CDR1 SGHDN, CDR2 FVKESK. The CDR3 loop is CASSPYLNYGYTF. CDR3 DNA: TGTGCCAGCAGCCCCTACCTTAACTATGGCTACACCTTC.

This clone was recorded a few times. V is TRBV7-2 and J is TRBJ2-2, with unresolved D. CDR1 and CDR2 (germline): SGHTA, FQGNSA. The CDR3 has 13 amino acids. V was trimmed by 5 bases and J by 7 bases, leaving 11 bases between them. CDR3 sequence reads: CASSQQKNGELFF. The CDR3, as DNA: TGTGCCAGCAGCCAACAAAAGAACGGGGAGCTGTTTTTT.

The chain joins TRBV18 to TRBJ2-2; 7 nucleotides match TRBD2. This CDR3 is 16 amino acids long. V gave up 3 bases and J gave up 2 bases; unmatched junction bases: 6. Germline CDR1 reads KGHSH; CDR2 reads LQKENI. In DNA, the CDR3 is TGTGCCAGCTCACCTTCCGCGGGAGTAAACACCGGGGAGCTGTTTTTT. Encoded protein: CASSPSAGVNTGELFF.

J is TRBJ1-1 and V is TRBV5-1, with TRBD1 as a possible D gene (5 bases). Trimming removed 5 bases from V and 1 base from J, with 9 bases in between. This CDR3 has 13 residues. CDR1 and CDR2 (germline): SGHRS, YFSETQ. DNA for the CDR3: TGCGCCAGCAGGCCAGGGAAGAACACTGAAGCTTTCTTT. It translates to CASRPGKNTEAFF. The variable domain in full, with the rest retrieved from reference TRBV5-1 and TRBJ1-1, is KAGVTQTPRYLIKTRGQQVTLSCSPISGHRSVSWYQQTPGQGLQFLFEYFSETQRNKGNFPGRFSGRQFSNSRSEMNVSTLELGDSALYLCASRPGKNTEAFFGQGTRLTVV.

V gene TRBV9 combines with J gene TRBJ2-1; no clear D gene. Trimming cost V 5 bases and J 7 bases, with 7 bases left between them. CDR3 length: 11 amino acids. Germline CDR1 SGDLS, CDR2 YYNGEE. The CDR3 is CASSLGNEQFF. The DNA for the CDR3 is TGTGCCAGCAGTTTGGGGAATGAGCAGTTCTTC.

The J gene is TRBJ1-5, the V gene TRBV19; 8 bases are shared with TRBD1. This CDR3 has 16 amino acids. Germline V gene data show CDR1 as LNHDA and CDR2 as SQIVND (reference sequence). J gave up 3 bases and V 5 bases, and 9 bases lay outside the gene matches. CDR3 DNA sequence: TGTGCCAGTAGTTTTAACGTGGACAGGGCCAATCAGCCCCAGCATTTT. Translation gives CASSFNVDRANQPQHF.

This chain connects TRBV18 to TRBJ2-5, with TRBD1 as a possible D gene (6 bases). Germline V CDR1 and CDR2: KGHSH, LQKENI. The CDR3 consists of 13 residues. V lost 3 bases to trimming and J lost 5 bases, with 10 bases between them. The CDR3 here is CASSPAGDETQYF. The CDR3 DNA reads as TGTGCCAGCTCACCTGCAGGGGACGAGACCCAGTACTTC. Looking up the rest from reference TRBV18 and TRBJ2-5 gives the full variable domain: NAGVMQNPRHLVRRRGQEARLRCSPMKGHSHVYWYRQLPEEGLKFMVYLQKENIIDESGMPKERFSAEFPKEGPSILRIQQVVRGDSAAYFCASSPAGDETQYFGPGTRLLVL.

As DNA, the CDR3 is TGTGCCTGGAGTGTACGGGGGCTAGCGGGCCCGAACACCGGGGAGCTGTTTTTT. It encodes CAWSVRGLAGPNTGELFF. This chain links TRBV30 with TRBJ2-2; 8 nucleotides match TRBD2. CDR3 length: 18 amino acids. Germline CDR1 GTSNPN, CDR2 SVGIG (reference sequence). V lost 0 bases, J lost 0 bases, and 9 bases stayed unmatched.

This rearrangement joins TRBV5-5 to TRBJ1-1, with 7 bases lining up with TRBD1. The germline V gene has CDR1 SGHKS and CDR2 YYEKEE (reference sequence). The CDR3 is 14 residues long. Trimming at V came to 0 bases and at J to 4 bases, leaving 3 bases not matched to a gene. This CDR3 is CASSLGRGSTEAFF. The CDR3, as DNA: TGTGCCAGCAGCTTGGGCAGGGGGAGCACTGAAGCTTTCTTT.

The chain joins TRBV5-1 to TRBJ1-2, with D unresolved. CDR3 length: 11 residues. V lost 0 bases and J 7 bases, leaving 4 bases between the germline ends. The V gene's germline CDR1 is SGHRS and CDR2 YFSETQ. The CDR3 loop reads CASSLVRGYTF. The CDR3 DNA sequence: TGCGCCAGCAGCTTGGTTCGTGGCTACACCTTC.

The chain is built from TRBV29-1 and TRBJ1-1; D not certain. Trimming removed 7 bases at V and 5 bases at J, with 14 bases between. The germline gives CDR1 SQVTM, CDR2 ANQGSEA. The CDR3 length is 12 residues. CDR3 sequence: CSGISTGTEAFF. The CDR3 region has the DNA TGCAGCGGTATTAGTACGGGGACTGAAGCTTTCTTT.

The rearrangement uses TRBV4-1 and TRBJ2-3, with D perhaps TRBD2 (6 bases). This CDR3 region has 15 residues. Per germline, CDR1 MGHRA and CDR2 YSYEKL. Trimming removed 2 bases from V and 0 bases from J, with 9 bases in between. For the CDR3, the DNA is TGCGCCAGCAGCCAACATGGGACTAGCACAGATACGCAGTATTTT. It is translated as CASSQHGTSTDTQYF.

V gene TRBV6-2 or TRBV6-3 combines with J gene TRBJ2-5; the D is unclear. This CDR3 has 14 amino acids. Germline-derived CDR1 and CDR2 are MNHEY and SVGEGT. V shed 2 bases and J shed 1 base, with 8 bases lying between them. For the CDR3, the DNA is TGTGCCAGCAGTTACGGAAGGGTCCAAGAGACCCAGTACTTC. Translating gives CASSYGRVQETQYF.

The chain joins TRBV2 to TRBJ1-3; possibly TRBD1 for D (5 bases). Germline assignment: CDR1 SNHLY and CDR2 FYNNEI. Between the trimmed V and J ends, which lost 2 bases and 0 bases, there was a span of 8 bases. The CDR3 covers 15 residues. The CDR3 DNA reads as TGTGCCAGCAGTGAAAGCCAGGGCTCTGGAAACACCATATATTTT. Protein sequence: CASSESQGSGNTIYF.

The CDR3 DNA follows: TGTGCCAGCAGTGAATGGGCAGGGTACAATGAGCAGTTCTTC. This encodes CASSEWAGYNEQFF. This sequence joins TRBV2 and TRBJ2-1, with D perhaps matching TRBD1 (5 bases). The germline gives CDR1 SNHLY, CDR2 FYNNEI. The ends were cut back, 2 bases at V and 4 bases at J, with 9 bases in the middle. The CDR3 consists of 14 residues.

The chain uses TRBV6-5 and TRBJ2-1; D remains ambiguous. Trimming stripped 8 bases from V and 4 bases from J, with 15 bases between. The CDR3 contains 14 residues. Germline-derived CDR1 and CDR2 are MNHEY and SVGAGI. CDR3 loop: CASGPRWGYNEQFF. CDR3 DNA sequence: TGTGCCAGCGGACCGAGGTGGGGTTACAATGAGCAGTTCTTC.

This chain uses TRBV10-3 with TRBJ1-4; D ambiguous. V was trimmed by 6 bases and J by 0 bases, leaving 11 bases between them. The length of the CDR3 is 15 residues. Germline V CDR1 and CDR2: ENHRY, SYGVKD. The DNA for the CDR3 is TGTGCCATCAGCCCCCGACACGCAACTAATGAAAAACTGTTTTTT. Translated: CAISPRHATNEKLFF.

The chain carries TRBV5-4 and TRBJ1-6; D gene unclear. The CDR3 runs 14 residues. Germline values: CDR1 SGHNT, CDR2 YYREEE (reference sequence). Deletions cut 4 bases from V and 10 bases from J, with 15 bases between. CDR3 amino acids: CASSAALEVSPLHF. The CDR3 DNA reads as TGTGCCAGCAGCGCGGCTCTTGAGGTCTCACCCCTCCACTTT.

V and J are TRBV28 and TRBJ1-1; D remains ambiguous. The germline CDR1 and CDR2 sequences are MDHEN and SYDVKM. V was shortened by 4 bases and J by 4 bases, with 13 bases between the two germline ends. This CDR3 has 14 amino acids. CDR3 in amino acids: CASSSPGEATEAFF. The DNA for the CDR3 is TGTGCCAGCAGTTCCCCGGGTGAAGCCACTGAAGCTTTCTTT.

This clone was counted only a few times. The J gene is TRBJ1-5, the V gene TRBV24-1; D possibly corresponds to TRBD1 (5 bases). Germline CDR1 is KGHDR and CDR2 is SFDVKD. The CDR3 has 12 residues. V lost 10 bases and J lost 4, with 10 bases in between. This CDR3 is CATPGPNQPQHF. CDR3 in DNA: TGTGCCACGCCGGGACCTAATCAGCCCCAGCATTTT.

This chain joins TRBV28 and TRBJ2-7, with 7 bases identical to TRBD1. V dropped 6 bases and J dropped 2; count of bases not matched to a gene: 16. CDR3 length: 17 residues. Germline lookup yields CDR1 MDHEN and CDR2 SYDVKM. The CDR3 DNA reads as TGTGCCAGCAGCCGCTTTGTGGGACAGTTCATAACCTACGAGCAGTACTTC. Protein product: CASSRFVGQFITYEQYF.

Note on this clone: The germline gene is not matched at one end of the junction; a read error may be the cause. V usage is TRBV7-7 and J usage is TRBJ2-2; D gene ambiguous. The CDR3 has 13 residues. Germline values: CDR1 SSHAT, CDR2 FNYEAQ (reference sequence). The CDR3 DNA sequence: TGTGCTAGCACCAGTGTGATGGCCGGGGAGCTGTTTTTT. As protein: CASTSVMAGELFF.

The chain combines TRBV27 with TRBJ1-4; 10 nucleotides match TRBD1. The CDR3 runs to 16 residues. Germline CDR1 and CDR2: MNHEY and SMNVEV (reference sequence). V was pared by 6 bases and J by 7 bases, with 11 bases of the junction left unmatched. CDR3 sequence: CASRDRGRGRSEKLFF. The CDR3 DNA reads TGTGCCAGCAGAGACAGGGGGCGAGGGAGAAGTGAAAAACTGTTTTTT.

DNA for the CDR3: TGTGCCAGCAGTCAGGGGGCGCTTAGTGGCTACACCTTC. Translation gives CASSQGALSGYTF. The V and J genes are TRBV2 and TRBJ1-2; 8 bases fit TRBD1. The CDR3 has 13 amino acids. Trimming took 5 bases from V and 7 from J; bases not matched to a gene: 6. Germline CDR1 is SNHLY and CDR2 is FYNNEI.

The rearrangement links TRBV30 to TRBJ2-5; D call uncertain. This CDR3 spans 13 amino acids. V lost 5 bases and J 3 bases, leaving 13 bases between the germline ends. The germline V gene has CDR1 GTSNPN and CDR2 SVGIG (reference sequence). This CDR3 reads CAWSAHPKETQYF. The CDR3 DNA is TGTGCCTGGTCGGCCCACCCTAAAGAGACCCAGTACTTC.

The CDR3 DNA follows: TGTGCCAGCAGCTTAGGAGTACGTTCTGGAAACACCATATATTTT. Its protein is CASSLGVRSGNTIYF. The V gene is TRBV7-2, the J gene TRBJ1-3; D remains unclear. Germline V lookup: CDR1 SGHTA, CDR2 FQGNSA. The CDR3 is 15 amino acids. V dropped 1 base and J dropped 1 base, with 8 bases sitting between them. Looking up the rest from reference TRBV7-2 and TRBJ1-3 gives the full variable domain: GAGVSQSPSNKVTEKGKDVELRCDPISGHTALYWYRQSLGQGLEFLIYFQGNSAPDKSGLPSDRFSAERTGGSVSTLTIQRTQQEDSAVYLCASSLGVRSGNTIYFGEGSWLTVV.